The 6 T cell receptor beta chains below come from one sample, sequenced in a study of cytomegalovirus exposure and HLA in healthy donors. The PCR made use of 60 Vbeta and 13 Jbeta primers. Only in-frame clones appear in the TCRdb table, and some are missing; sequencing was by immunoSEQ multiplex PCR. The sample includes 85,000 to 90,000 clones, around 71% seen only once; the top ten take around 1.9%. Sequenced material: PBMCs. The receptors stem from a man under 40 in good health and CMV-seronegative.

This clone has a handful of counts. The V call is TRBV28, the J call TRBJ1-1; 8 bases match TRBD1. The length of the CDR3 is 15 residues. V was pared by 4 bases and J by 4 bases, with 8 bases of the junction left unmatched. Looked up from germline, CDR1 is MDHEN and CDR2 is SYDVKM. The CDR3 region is CASSSATGEVTEAFF. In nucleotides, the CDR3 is TGTGCCAGCAGTTCCGCGACAGGGGAGGTCACTGAAGCTTTCTTT.

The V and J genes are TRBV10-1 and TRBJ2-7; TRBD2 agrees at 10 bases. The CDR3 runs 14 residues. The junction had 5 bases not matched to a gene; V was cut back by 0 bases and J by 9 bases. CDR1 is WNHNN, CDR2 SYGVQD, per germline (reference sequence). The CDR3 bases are TGCGCCAGCAGTGAGTCGGCTAGCGGGGGCGTGCAGTACTTC. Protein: CASSESASGGVQYF.

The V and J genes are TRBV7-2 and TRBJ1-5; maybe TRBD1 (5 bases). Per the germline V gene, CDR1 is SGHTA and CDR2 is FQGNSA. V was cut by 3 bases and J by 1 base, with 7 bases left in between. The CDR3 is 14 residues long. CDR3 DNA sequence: TGTGCCAGCAGCTTCAGGGTCAGCAATCAGCCCCAGCATTTT. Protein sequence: CASSFRVSNQPQHF.

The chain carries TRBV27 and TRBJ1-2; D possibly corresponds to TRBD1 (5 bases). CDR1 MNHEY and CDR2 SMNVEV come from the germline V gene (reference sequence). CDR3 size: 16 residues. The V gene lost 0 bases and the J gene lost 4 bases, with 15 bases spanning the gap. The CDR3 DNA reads TGTGCCAGCAGTTTATCCGGGGGAGGGGCCGTCTATGGCTACACCTTC. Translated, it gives CASSLSGGGAVYGYTF.

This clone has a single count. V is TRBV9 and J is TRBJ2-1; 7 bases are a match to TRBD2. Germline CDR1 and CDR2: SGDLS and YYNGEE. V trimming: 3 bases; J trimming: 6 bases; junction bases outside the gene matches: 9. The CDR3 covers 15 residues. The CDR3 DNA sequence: TGTGCCAGCAGCGCTAGCGGTGGGTGGGTCAATGAGCAGTTCTTC. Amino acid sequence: CASSASGGWVNEQFF.

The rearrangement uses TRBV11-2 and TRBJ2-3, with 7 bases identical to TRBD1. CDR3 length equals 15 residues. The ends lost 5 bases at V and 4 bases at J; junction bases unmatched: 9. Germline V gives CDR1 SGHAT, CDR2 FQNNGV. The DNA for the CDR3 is TGTGCCAGCAGCGCACAACCGACAGGGTCAGATACGCAGTATTTT. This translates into CASSAQPTGSDTQYF.